Below are 12 T cell receptor beta chains sequenced from a single sample in a study of blood T cell repertoires in COVID-19. TCRdb keeps only in-frame clones here, not all; method: immunoSEQ multiplex PCR. The data hold roughly 50,000 clones, with 86% observed a single time. Sequenced sample: peripheral blood. These receptors all come from a woman in her fifties or sixties with acute or convalescent COVID-19.

The chain links TRBV3-1 (or the pseudogene TRBV3-2) to TRBJ1-2, with no clear D. Trimming took off 4 bases at V and 1 base at J, with 4 bases between the two ends. CDR3 size: 12 residues. Germline CDR1 and CDR2: LGHDT and YNNKEL (reference sequence). CDR3 region: CASSRVNYGYTF. CDR3 bases: TGTGCCAGCAGCCGAGTTAACTATGGCTACACCTTC.

V and J are TRBV9 and TRBJ2-3, with D maybe TRBD1 (5 bases). Germline V gene sequence: CDR1 SGDLS, CDR2 YYNGEE. The CDR3 length is 15 residues. Trimming removed 6 bases at V and 3 bases at J, with 17 bases between. CDR3 sequence reads: CASTLQGSRTDTQYF. CDR3 nucleotide sequence: TGTGCCAGCACCCTCCAGGGCTCGAGGACAGATACGCAGTATTTT.

Only a few counts were recorded for this clone. J is TRBJ1-5 and V is TRBV6-4; D remains unclear. With 6 bases removed from V and 7 bases from J, the gap between germline ends came to 13 bases. Germline values: CDR1 MRHNA, CDR2 SNTAGT. This CDR3 has 13 residues. This CDR3 reads CASSRELGQPQHF. The CDR3 coding sequence is TGTGCCAGCAGCCGGGAACTCGGGCAGCCCCAGCATTTT.

This sequence joins TRBV19 and TRBJ1-5; a weak D match, TRBD1 (5 bases). The CDR3 length is 15 residues. CDR1 and CDR2 (germline): LNHDA, SQIVND (reference sequence). Trimming removed 8 bases at V and 3 bases at J, with 17 bases between. The CDR3 here is CASEREAGLNQPQHF. The CDR3 nucleotides are TGTGCCAGTGAAAGGGAAGCAGGGCTCAATCAGCCCCAGCATTTT.

The chain recombines TRBV3-1 (or the pseudogene TRBV3-2) with TRBJ2-3, with 8 positions matching TRBD1. The germline V gene encodes CDR1 LGHDT and CDR2 YNNKEL (reference sequence). The CDR3 has 15 residues. V lost 4 bases and J lost 3; bases outside the gene matches: 6. The CDR3: CASSLQGARTDTQYF. In DNA form, the CDR3 reads TGTGCCAGCAGCCTGCAGGGGGCTAGGACAGATACGCAGTATTTT.

This chain connects TRBV5-4 to TRBJ1-1; D unclear. Germline CDR1 reads SGHNT; CDR2 reads YYREEE (reference sequence). Trimming pared 4 bases from V and 6 bases from J, leaving 19 bases between. The length of the CDR3 is 15 residues. In nucleotides, the CDR3 is TGTGCCAGCAGCCGCGAGGGCCTGGGGAAAGCTGAAGCTTTCTTT. Protein product: CASSREGLGKAEAFF.

The chain recombines TRBV27 with TRBJ2-2; 11 nucleotides align to TRBD2. Germline V gene data show CDR1 as MNHEY and CDR2 as SMNVEV (reference sequence). V gave up 4 bases and J gave up 8 bases; unmatched junction bases: 6. The CDR3 is 15 residues long. The CDR3 region is CASSSLAGVTGELFF. The CDR3 coding sequence is TGTGCCAGCAGTTCACTAGCGGGAGTTACGGGGGAGCTGTTTTTT.

This chain links TRBV7-7 with TRBJ2-2, with TRBD1 matching over 10 bases. The V gene's germline CDR1 is SSHAT and CDR2 FNYEAQ (reference sequence). Trimming took 5 bases from V and 4 from J; bases not matched to a gene: 7. The CDR3 spans 16 residues. CDR3 in DNA: TGTGCCAGCAGCCCGGGACAGGGGAGAAGCACCGGGGAGCTGTTTTTT. Translating gives CASSPGQGRSTGELFF. Full variable domain (missing parts from reference TRBV7-7 and TRBJ2-2): GAGVSQSPRYKVTKRGQDVTLRCDPISSHATLYWYQQALGQGPEFLTYFNYEAQPDKSGLPSDRFSAERPEGSISTLTIQRTEQRDSAMYRCASSPGQGRSTGELFFGEGSRLTVL.

The chain employs TRBV12-3 or TRBV12-4 and TRBJ1-2, with 7 bases lining up with TRBD1. The CDR3 length is 13 residues. Unmatched junction bases numbered 3, after V lost 4 bases and J lost 4 bases. Written as DNA, the CDR3 is TGTGCCAGCAGTTCCGGGACAGCCTATGGCTACACCTTC. As protein: CASSSGTAYGYTF.

The rearrangement uses TRBV6-6 and TRBJ2-7; a weak D match, TRBD2 (5 bases). From germline, CDR1 is MNHNY and CDR2 SVGAGI (reference sequence). V was clipped by 2 bases and J by 0 bases, with 8 bases between them. The CDR3 consists of 14 residues. CDR3 loop: CASSYGEYSYEQYF. The CDR3 coding sequence is TGTGCCAGCAGTTACGGGGAGTACTCCTACGAGCAGTACTTC.

The chain combines TRBV7-8 with TRBJ1-5; D may be TRBD1 (5 bases). The V and J ends lost 2 bases and 7 bases respectively, with 12 bases between them. This CDR3 is built from 14 residues. Germline V CDR1 and CDR2: SGHVS, FQNEAQ. The CDR3 DNA sequence: TGTGCCAGCAGCTTAATGGGGGAGGGACAGCCCCAGCATTTT. Translated, it gives CASSLMGEGQPQHF.

J is TRBJ1-5 and V is TRBV18, with 7 bases aligning to TRBD1. After removal of 3 bases from V and 1 base from J, the junction contained 15 bases not matched to a gene. This CDR3 is 19 amino acids long. CDR1 and CDR2 from the germline V gene are KGHSH and LQKENI. The CDR3 is CASSPQQVSGGKSNQPQHF. The CDR3, as DNA: TGTGCCAGCTCACCCCAACAAGTCTCAGGGGGGAAAAGCAATCAGCCCCAGCATTTT.